Following are 16 T cell receptor beta chains from one sample sequenced in a study of beta chain features in type 1 diabetes. All of the isolated RNA was reverse transcribed, so expressed TCRB transcripts were sequenced. The repertoire was sequenced with immunoSEQ multiplex PCR; TCRdb's copy has only in-frame clones and lacks some. The sample comprises 400,000 to 550,000 clones, about 10% of which are singletons, and 0.04% to 0.05% rests with the top ten. The sequenced material came from naive CD4+ T cells from blood. These receptors all come from a woman between 18 and 29 years old in good health.

V is TRBV27 and J is TRBJ2-7, with TRBD1 matching over 7 bases. The trim removed 5 bases at V and 6 bases at J, leaving 7 bases unmatched. CDR1 is MNHEY, CDR2 SMNVEV, per germline (reference sequence). The CDR3 has 13 amino acids. CDR3 bases: TGTGCCAGCAGTGTAAAACAGGGGACCGAGCAGTACGTC. Translated: CASSVKQGTEQYV.

In this sample, this clone turned up a few times. The rearrangement links TRBV29-1 to TRBJ2-1, with 7 bases lining up with TRBD2. The germline CDR1 and CDR2 sequences are SQVTM and ANQGSEA. The CDR3 is made up of 16 amino acids. With V trimmed by 0 bases and J by 4 bases, 9 bases remained unmatched. This CDR3 reads CSVEDLQASGYNEQFF. The CDR3 DNA sequence: TGCAGCGTTGAAGATCTTCAGGCTAGCGGTTACAATGAGCAGTTCTTC.

V gene TRBV27 combines with J gene TRBJ2-1; D gene uncertain. Trimming removed 2 bases at V and 3 bases at J, with 5 bases between. Germline CDR1 reads MNHEY; CDR2 reads SMNVEV (reference sequence). The length of the CDR3 is 13 residues. The CDR3 here is CASSLNSYNEQFF. CDR3 DNA: TGTGCCAGCAGTTTAAACAGCTACAATGAGCAGTTCTTC.

This sequence joins TRBV2 and TRBJ1-6, with 10 bases lining up with TRBD1. Germline values: CDR1 SNHLY, CDR2 FYNNEI. The CDR3 is 16 residues long. The V and J ends lost 0 bases and 8 bases, in that order; junction bases with no gene match: 4. CDR3 sequence (DNA): TGTGCCAGCAGTGAAGCCGTGGGGACAGGGGATTCACCCCTCCACTTT. Encoded protein: CASSEAVGTGDSPLHF.

This clone was recorded many times. The chain has TRBV30 and TRBJ1-5; D is perhaps TRBD1 (5 bases). CDR1 and CDR2 from the germline V gene are GTSNPN and SVGIG (reference sequence). The V gene lost 7 bases and the J gene lost 4 bases, with 11 bases spanning the gap. The CDR3 is 12 amino acids. The CDR3: CAFRWGNQPQHF. CDR3 bases: TGTGCCTTCCGCTGGGGGAATCAGCCCCAGCATTTT. Based on the CDR3 plus reference TRBV30 and TRBJ1-5, the full variable domain is SQTIHQWPATLVQPVGSPLSLECTVEGTSNPNLYWYRQAAGRGLQLLFYSVGIGQISSEVPQNLSASRPQDRQFILSSKKLLLSDSGFYLCAFRWGNQPQHFGDGTRLSIL.

This clone was detected only a few times. This chain uses TRBV11-2 with TRBJ2-1; D unresolved. The CDR3 loop spans 13 amino acids. CDR1 SGHAT and CDR2 FQNNGV come from the germline V gene. The V and J ends lost 5 bases and 4 bases respectively, with 9 bases between them. CDR3 sequence (DNA): TGTGCCAGCAGCGGGCTCGGGTACAATGAGCAGTTCTTC. Its translation is CASSGLGYNEQFF.

This clone was picked up a small number of times. This CDR3 is CASSQDYREQGREQFF. The CDR3 DNA reads TGCGCCAGCAGCCAAGACTATCGGGAACAGGGCCGCGAGCAGTTCTTC. V is TRBV4-3 and J is TRBJ2-1, with D possibly matching TRBD1 (6 bases). V was clipped by 0 bases and J by 10 bases, with 19 bases between them. CDR3 size: 16 residues. The V gene's germline CDR1 is LGHNA and CDR2 YSLEER.

CDR3 loop: CASSWQTYGYTF. The CDR3 nucleotides read TGTGCCAGCAGTTGGCAGACATATGGCTACACCTTC. The V call is TRBV6-5, the J call TRBJ1-2; D unclear. Germline V CDR1 and CDR2: MNHEY, SVGAGI. This CDR3 has 12 residues. V lost 4 bases to trimming and J lost 5 bases, with 8 bases between them.

The chain is built from TRBV5-1 and TRBJ1-4; D remains ambiguous. This CDR3 comprises 14 residues. V dropped 4 bases and J dropped 5 bases, with 12 bases sitting between them. Germline V gene data show CDR1 as SGHRS and CDR2 as YFSETQ. This CDR3 reads CASSGNSINEKLFF. Written as DNA, the CDR3 is TGCGCCAGCAGCGGCAACAGTATCAATGAAAAACTGTTTTTT.

The chain joins TRBV7-2 to TRBJ1-1, with 8 bases aligning to TRBD1. CDR3 size: 14 residues. Trimming took 4 bases from V and 4 from J; bases not matched to a gene: 5. Germline CDR1 SGHTA, CDR2 FQGNSA. The CDR3 is CASSSYTGGTEAFF. The CDR3 DNA is TGTGCCAGCAGCTCGTACACAGGGGGCACTGAAGCTTTCTTT.

In its sample, this clone was seen many times. The same CDR3 is also encoded by other DNA sequences in this sample. This chain uses TRBV5-4 with TRBJ2-1; the D is unclear. The CDR3 is made up of 13 amino acids. CDR1 is SGHNT and CDR2 is YYREEE in the germline V gene (reference sequence). The germline V and J ends were trimmed by 0 bases and 4 bases, with 5 bases remaining between them. CDR3 bases: TGTGCCAGCAGCTTGGACAGATACAATGAGCAGTTCTTC. Translating it yields CASSLDRYNEQFF.

The table lists this clone with a few counts. The chain uses TRBV18 and TRBJ1-6; maybe TRBD1 (5 bases). This CDR3 comprises 15 residues. V was trimmed by 3 bases and J by 9 bases, leaving 15 bases between them. The germline V gene encodes CDR1 KGHSH and CDR2 LQKENI. Here the CDR3 reads CASSPRGQRGSPLHF. The CDR3 DNA reads TGTGCCAGCTCACCGCGGGGCCAGCGGGGTTCACCCCTCCACTTT.

This clone was counted between two and nine times. This chain uses TRBV23-1 with TRBJ2-1; the match to TRBD2 covers 7 bases. TRBV23-1 is filed as an ORF, its function uncertain. With 5 bases clipped from V and 2 bases from J, the junction kept 9 bases outside the gene matches. CDR3 length: 16 amino acids. The CDR3: CASSKLLAATYNEQFF. CDR3 coding DNA: TGCGCCAGCAGTAAACTCCTAGCGGCCACCTACAATGAGCAGTTCTTC.

This clone turned up a few times. For the CDR3, the DNA is TGTGCCAGCAGCCGAGACACCGTGGGTGGGGAGCAGTTCTTC. Translated: CASSRDTVGGEQFF. The chain recombines TRBV7-3 with TRBJ2-1; no reliable D call. With 5 bases removed from V and 10 bases from J, the gap between germline ends came to 18 bases. The length of the CDR3 is 14 residues. Germline CDR1 SGHTA, CDR2 FQGTGA.

This clone was seen a few times. V and J are TRBV9 and TRBJ2-3; 8 nucleotides match TRBD2. Germline trimming cut 4 bases from V and 3 bases from J; bases unmatched to any gene: 10. The CDR3 consists of 16 residues. Germline V CDR1 and CDR2: SGDLS, YYNGEE. In DNA, the CDR3 is TGTGCCAGCAGCTATCACGGTAGCGGGAAAACAGATACGCAGTATTTT. The encoded protein is CASSYHGSGKTDTQYF.

This clone was seen a few times. The chain combines TRBV30 with TRBJ2-1; TRBD2 is a possible D gene (5 bases). Trimming pared 1 base from V and 0 bases from J, leaving 10 bases between. The germline gives CDR1 GTSNPN, CDR2 SVGIG (reference sequence). This CDR3 spans 15 amino acids. The CDR3 nucleotides read TGTGCCTGGAGTGGAACTGGGAGCTCCTACAATGAGCAGTTCTTC. It is translated as CAWSGTGSSYNEQFF.